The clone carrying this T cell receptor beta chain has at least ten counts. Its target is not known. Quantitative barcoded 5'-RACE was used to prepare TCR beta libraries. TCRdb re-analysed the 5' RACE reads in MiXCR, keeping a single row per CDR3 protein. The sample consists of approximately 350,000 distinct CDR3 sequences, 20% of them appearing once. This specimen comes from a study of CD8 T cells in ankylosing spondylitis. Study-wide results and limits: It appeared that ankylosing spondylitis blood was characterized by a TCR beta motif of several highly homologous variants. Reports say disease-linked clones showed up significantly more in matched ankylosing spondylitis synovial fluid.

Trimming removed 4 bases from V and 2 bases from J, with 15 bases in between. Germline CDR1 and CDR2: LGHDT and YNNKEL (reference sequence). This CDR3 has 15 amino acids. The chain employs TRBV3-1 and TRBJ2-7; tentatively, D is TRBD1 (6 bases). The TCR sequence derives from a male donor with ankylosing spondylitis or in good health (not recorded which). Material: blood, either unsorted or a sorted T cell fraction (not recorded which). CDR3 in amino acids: CASSPPGVEAYEQYF. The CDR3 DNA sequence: TGTGCCAGCAGCCCCCCAGGGGTGGAGGCCTACGAGCAGTACTTC.